This T cell receptor beta chain was observed in a study of T cells in lung cancer brain metastases. CDR3 length equals 16 residues. Germline V gene data show CDR1 as LNHDA and CDR2 as SQIVND (reference sequence). Trimming shortened V by 7 bases and J by 2 bases, and 18 bases separated the two germline ends. Resection was for synchronous oligometastatic disease or a late solitary brain metastasis recurrence. Sequencing used immunoSEQ multiplex PCR; TCRdb keeps in-frame clones, though not all of them. The sample lists over 1,000 clones; around 84% were seen once. The sample taken for sequencing was tumor tissue from a brain metastasis. This chain uses TRBV19 with TRBJ2-1; D may match TRBD1 or TRBD2 (5 bases each). This sequence originates from a woman between 50 and 59 years old with non-small cell lung cancer that had spread to the brain. The CDR3 sequence is CASTMAPGRPYNEQFF. The CDR3 coding sequence is TGTGCCAGTACTATGGCTCCGGGACGACCCTACAATGAGCAGTTCTTC.